These T cell receptor beta chains were read from a single sample in a study of blood T cells in healthy people across ages. In TCRdb, the 5' RACE reads were re-called with MiXCR into one record per CDR3 protein. The sample contains 800,000 to 950,000 distinct CDR3 sequences, under 50% of which appear only once. Material for sequencing was blood. All receptors derive from a man younger than 40 in good health. Both conserved end residues are part of each CDR3. D genes are given only for firm matches. Some rows have no size entry. The others give once, few or many, or a class for an expanded clone.

TRBV6-5	TRBD1	14	-	TRBJ2-1	TGTGCCAGCAAATACACAGGGGGCTTCAATGAGCAGTTCTTC	CASKYTGGFNEQFF
TRBV27	-	13	-	TRBJ2-1	TGTGCCAGCAGCGGAGACCCTTCGACAGAGCAGTTCTTC	CASSGDPSTEQFF
TRBV10-3	-	15	few	TRBJ1-1	TGTGCCATCAGTGAGTCCCAGGGCTCGAACACTGAAGCTTTCTTT	CAISESQGSNTEAFF
TRBV7-6	TRBD2	15	-	TRBJ2-3	TGTGCCAGCAGCTTTCAGACTAGCAGGGCAGATACGCAGTATTTT	CASSFQTSRADTQYF
TRBV18	-	14	-	TRBJ2-7	TGTGCCAGCTCACCAGGGTCGAACTCCTACGAGCAGTACTTC	CASSPGSNSYEQYF
TRBV28	-	12	few	TRBJ1-4	TGTGCCAGCAGTTTCGTGGGGGAAAAACTGTTTTTT	CASSFVGEKLFF
TRBV5-1	-	15	-	TRBJ1-3	TGCGCCAGCAGCTTACAGGGTGGATCTGGAAACACCATATATTTT	CASSLQGGSGNTIYF
TRBV7-9	TRBD1	16	-	TRBJ2-3	TGTGCCAGCAGGCCCCTAACAGGGGCTTTCGCAAATACGCAGTATTTT	CASRPLTGAFANTQYF
TRBV28	-	16	-	TRBJ2-5	TGTGCCAGCAGTTTAAGGACAGATTTCGAGAGAGGCACCCAGTACTTC	CASSLRTDFERGTQYF
TRBV7-2	TRBD2	14	-	TRBJ2-1	TGTGCCAGCAGCGCCACGGGGGGGCAGGTTGAGCAGTTCTTC	CASSATGGQVEQFF
TRBV27	TRBD1	14	-	TRBJ2-7	TGTGCCGGCAGTTTGGGACAGGGATGGTACGAGCAGTACTTC	CAGSLGQGWYEQYF
TRBV3-1	-	16	many	TRBJ1-4	TGTGCCAGCAGCCGGAGGTCTGGAGGTGCTAATGAAAAACTGTTTTTT	CASSRRSGGANEKLFF
TRBV7-2	-	15	few	TRBJ2-3	TGTGCCAGCAGCTTAGTAGGGGGGGCAACAGATACGCAGTATTTT	CASSLVGGATDTQYF
TRBV12-3/TRBV12-4	TRBD1	15	-	TRBJ2-7	TGTGCCAGCAGTCGTGCGACAGGGGCCTCCTACGAGCAGTACTTC	CASSRATGASYEQYF
TRBV5-1	-	13	many	TRBJ2-5	TGCGCCAGCAGGTGGACAGACCAAGAGACCCAGTACTTC	CASRWTDQETQYF
TRBV24-1	-	15	-	TRBJ2-3	TGTGCCATCTCCGGACCGGGAAAGGACGCAGATACGCAGTATTTT	CAISGPGKDADTQYF
TRBV2	-	13	many	TRBJ2-7	TGTGCCATCATCGGCGGCCATACCTACGAGCAGTACTTC	CAIIGGHTYEQYF
TRBV5-1	-	14	-	TRBJ2-7	TGCGCCAGCAGCTCGGGCGGATTTACCTACGAGCAGTACTTC	CASSSGGFTYEQYF
TRBV6-2/TRBV6-3	-	14	-	TRBJ2-7	TGTGCCAGCGGGCCCGCTATTTCCTCCTACGAGCAGTACTTC	CASGPAISSYEQYF
TRBV18	-	14	few	TRBJ2-4	TGTGCCAGCTCACCAGGCCTAGGGAGGAACATTCAGTACTTC	CASSPGLGRNIQYF
TRBV29-1	-	10	few	TRBJ2-1	TGCAGCGTTGAGCCCAGTGGGTTGTTCTTC	CSVEPSGLFF
TRBV24-1	TRBD2	15	few	TRBJ2-3	TGTGCCACCAGTGGGGTAGCGGGGATCACAGATACGCAGTATTTT	CATSGVAGITDTQYF
TRBV7-6	-	13	-	TRBJ2-7	TGTGCCAGCAGCTCAAGTCCTGGGGACGAGCAGTACTTC	CASSSSPGDEQYF
TRBV7-2	-	13	-	TRBJ1-3	TGTGCCAGCAGCTCCAATCGCGGAAACACCATATATTTT	CASSSNRGNTIYF
TRBV5-6	-	16	-	TRBJ2-1	TGTGCCAGCAGCCCGTATGGGCGGAGCTCCTACAATGAGCAGTTCTTC	CASSPYGRSSYNEQFF
TRBV4-1	-	16	-	TRBJ2-5	TGCGCCAGCAGCCAAGATCCAACAGGGAAAGGAGAGACCCAGTACTTC	CASSQDPTGKGETQYF
TRBV5-4	TRBD2	15	few	TRBJ2-1	TGTGCCAGCAGCTTGGCGCTAGCGGGAGACAATGAGCAGTTCTTC	CASSLALAGDNEQFF
TRBV4-2	-	16	-	TRBJ1-1	TGTGCCAGCAGCCCACACCGGGGAGGGGAGAACACTGAAGCTTTCTTT	CASSPHRGGENTEAFF
TRBV11-2	TRBD1	18	-	TRBJ1-2	TGTGCCAGCAGCGCCAACCGGGACAGAAAAGGGTTAGACTATGGCTACACCTTC	CASSANRDRKGLDYGYTF
TRBV27	-	14	-	TRBJ2-5	TGTGCCAGCAGTGTATCGAGAGGGTTGGAGACCCAGTACTTC	CASSVSRGLETQYF
TRBV27	-	14	-	TRBJ1-5	TGTGCCAGCAATCCTAGAGGAGAAAATCAGCCCCAGCATTTT	CASNPRGENQPQHF
TRBV9	-	13	-	TRBJ2-1	TGTGCCAGCAGCCCTGACCGATGGAATGAGCAGTTCTTC	CASSPDRWNEQFF
TRBV3-1	TRBD1	15	-	TRBJ2-7	TGTGCCAGCAGCCAAGACATTACAGGGGGTCGGGAGCAGTACTTC	CASSQDITGGREQYF
TRBV6-1	-	12	-	TRBJ2-3	TGTGCCAGCAGTGACGGGACGCGCACGCAGTATTTT	CASSDGTRTQYF
TRBV12-3/TRBV12-4	-	15	-	TRBJ2-1	TGTGCCAGCAGGTGGCTTCAGGGGCTTTACAATGAGCAGTTCTTC	CASRWLQGLYNEQFF
TRBV7-2	-	16	-	TRBJ2-3	TGTGCCAGCCCGCCATCCCCCGAGGCCCTCACAGATACGCAGTATTTT	CASPPSPEALTDTQYF
TRBV12-3/TRBV12-4	-	17	-	TRBJ2-5	TGTGCCAGCAGTTCTCCGGACCATCGCGGGCCACAAGAGACCCAGTACTTC	CASSSPDHRGPQETQYF
TRBV6-5	-	15	many	TRBJ2-1	TGTGCCAGCAGTTTTCGGGGACCAACCTACAATGAGCAGTTCTTC	CASSFRGPTYNEQFF
TRBV27	TRBD1	13	few	TRBJ2-7	TGTGCCAGCAGTCCACAGGGGCTTTACGAGCAGTACTTC	CASSPQGLYEQYF
TRBV12-3/TRBV12-4	-	13	-	TRBJ2-3	TGTGCCAGCATCCGAAAGGCTTGGGATACGCAGTATTTT	CASIRKAWDTQYF
TRBV11-1	TRBD2	15	-	TRBJ2-3	TGTGCCAGCAGCGAGATAGCGGGGAGCACAGATACGCAGTATTTT	CASSEIAGSTDTQYF
TRBV5-1	-	11	-	TRBJ2-5	TGCGCCAGCAGCCTTCGACAGGTTCAGTACTTC	CASSLRQVQYF
TRBV20-1	TRBD2	12	-	TRBJ2-7	TGCAGTGCTATGACGGGGGGTTCCGAGCAGTACTTC	CSAMTGGSEQYF
TRBV7-2	-	12	-	TRBJ2-3	TGTGCCGTGGCACTTTCCACAGATACGCAGTATTTT	CAVALSTDTQYF
TRBV5-1	-	14	few	TRBJ2-1	TGCGCCAGCAGCTTGGGACAGCAAGGGGATGAGCAGTTCTTC	CASSLGQQGDEQFF
TRBV27	-	13	-	TRBJ1-1	TGTGCCAGCAGTCTAATAGGAGCACAGGAAGCTTTCTTT	CASSLIGAQEAFF
TRBV20-1	-	15	once	TRBJ2-5	TGCAGTGCTAGAAAACCAGGACGGGTCCAAGAGACCCAGTACTTC	CSARKPGRVQETQYF
TRBV7-9	-	14	-	TRBJ2-1	TGTGCCAGCAGCTTCAGGGGGGAGCACAATGAGCAGTTCTTC	CASSFRGEHNEQFF
TRBV7-9	TRBD1	16	-	TRBJ1-4	TGTGCCAGCAGCACCTGGGACAGGGTAGGGGATGAAAAACTGTTTTTT	CASSTWDRVGDEKLFF
TRBV28	TRBD1	16	-	TRBJ2-1	TGTGCCAGCAGTTACCAGACAGGGATCGGCTACAATGAGCAGTTCTTC	CASSYQTGIGYNEQFF
TRBV7-3	-	17	many	TRBJ2-1	TGTGCCAGCAGCTTAATGCCCCCAGGGAATTCCTACAATGAGCAGTTCTTC	CASSLMPPGNSYNEQFF
TRBV7-6	TRBD1	14	-	TRBJ1-6	TGTGCCAGCAGGGAGGGACAGGCCAATTCACCCCTCCACTTT	CASREGQANSPLHF
TRBV28	TRBD2	13	-	TRBJ2-1	TGTGCCAGCAGTCCCTCGAGCGGGGGTAAGCAGTTCTTC	CASSPSSGGKQFF